This TCR beta chain was sequenced for a study of cytomegalovirus exposure and HLA in healthy donors. This clone was picked up a small number of times. What it binds is unknown. 60 Vbeta and 13 Jbeta primers were used in PCR. Assay: immunoSEQ multiplex PCR; the TCRdb copy retains only in-frame clones and omits some. The sample contains more than 75,000 clones, roughly four fifths of which appear only once. Germline trimming cut 0 bases from V and 2 bases from J; bases unmatched to any gene: 11. Germline loops: CDR1 SGHAT, CDR2 FQNNGV. The CDR3 contains 18 residues. Study-level points and caveats: Judged likely to be a sequencing artifact was a cluster of highly shared sequence variants. Associated with cytomegalovirus, according to the listing, were 150 to 200 TCR beta chains. In a later analysis, compared with equally common non-associated chains, HLA-associated beta chains were more expanded.

Specimen: PBMCs. This TCR was sampled from a woman between 50 and 59 years old in good health and CMV-seropositive. The genes are TRBV11-2 and TRBJ2-7, with 9 bases aligning to TRBD2. The CDR3: CASSLDGLLAGPAYEQYF. For the CDR3, the DNA is TGTGCCAGCAGCTTAGATGGGTTACTAGCGGGCCCCGCCTACGAGCAGTACTTC.